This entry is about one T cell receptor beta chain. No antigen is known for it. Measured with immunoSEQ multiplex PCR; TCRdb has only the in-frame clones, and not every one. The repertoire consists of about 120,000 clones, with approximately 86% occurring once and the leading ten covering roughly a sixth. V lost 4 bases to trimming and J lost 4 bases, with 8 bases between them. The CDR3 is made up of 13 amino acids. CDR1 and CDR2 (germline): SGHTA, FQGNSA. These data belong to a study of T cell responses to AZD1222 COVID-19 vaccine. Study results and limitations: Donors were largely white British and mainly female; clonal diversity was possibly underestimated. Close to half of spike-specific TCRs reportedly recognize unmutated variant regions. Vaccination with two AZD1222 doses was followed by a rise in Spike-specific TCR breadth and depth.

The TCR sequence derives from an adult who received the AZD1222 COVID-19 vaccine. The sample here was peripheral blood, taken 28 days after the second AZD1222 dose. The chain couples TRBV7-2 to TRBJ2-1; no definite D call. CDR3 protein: CASSSDEYNEQFF. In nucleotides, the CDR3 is TGTGCCAGCAGCTCGGACGAATACAATGAGCAGTTCTTC.